The rows below give T cell receptor beta chains drawn from one sample of a study of blood T cell repertoires in COVID-19. The protocol was immunoSEQ multiplex PCR, while the TCRdb copy is restricted to in-frame clones and leaves out a portion. The sample records more than 450,000 clones, roughly nine tenths being singletons. The specimen sequenced was PBMCs or T cells enriched from blood (not recorded which). The origin of the receptors is a woman aged 18-29 years who had recovered from COVID-19. The CDR3 runs from the conserved cysteine through the conserved F or W. The D gene is left open where the match is weak. Only some rows state a clone size, as once, few, many or a class for expanded clones.

TRBV12-3/TRBV12-4	TRBJ1-1	once	-	13	TGTGCCAGCAGCCTTGCAGGGAACACTGAAGCTTTCTTT	CASSLAGNTEAFF
TRBV10-3	TRBJ2-3	-	TRBD2	15	TGTGCCATCAACCCGACTAGCGGGGGGGGAGATACGCAGTATTTT	CAINPTSGGGDTQYF
TRBV3-1/TRBV3-2	TRBJ1-1	-	-	13	TGTGCCAGCAGCCCCCGCGGAAACACTGAAGCTTTCTTT	CASSPRGNTEAFF
TRBV24-1	TRBJ2-3	-	TRBD1	16	TGTGCCACCAGTGATCCAGGGGGTGGCCTCACAGATACGCAGTATTTT	CATSDPGGGLTDTQYF
TRBV3-1/TRBV3-2	TRBJ2-5	-	TRBD2	15	TGTGCCAGCAGTCGACTAGCGGGGTCACAAGAGACCCAGTACTTC	CASSRLAGSQETQYF
TRBV5-1	TRBJ2-1	-	-	16	TGCGCCAGCAGCTTGGGTTGGCAGGGTCCCTACAATGAGCAGTTCTTC	CASSLGWQGPYNEQFF
TRBV7-2	TRBJ1-2	-	-	14	TGTGCCAGCAGCTCCAGCGTGGGGGCGCGAGGCTACACCTTC	CASSSSVGARGYTF
TRBV3-1/TRBV3-2	TRBJ2-1	-	TRBD2	19	TGTGCCAGCAGCCCCATGACTAGCGGGGGGGCCCTCTCCTACAATGAGCAGTTCTTC	CASSPMTSGGALSYNEQFF
TRBV5-1	TRBJ2-5	-	-	14	TGCGCCAGCAGCTTGGCCGAGGTTGAAGAGACCCAGTACTTC	CASSLAEVEETQYF
TRBV28	TRBJ2-7	-	-	15	TGTGCCAGCAGCCCTCACAGGGAGGGATCCTACGAGCAGTACTTC	CASSPHREGSYEQYF
TRBV5-4	TRBJ2-1	-	TRBD2	14	TGTGCCAGCAGCTTAGTAGCGGGGGACAATGAGCAGTTCTTC	CASSLVAGDNEQFF
TRBV4-1	TRBJ2-7	few	TRBD1	17	TGCGCCAGCAGCCAAGCCCACGCCGGGACAGGGCCCTACGAGCAGTACTTC	CASSQAHAGTGPYEQYF
TRBV7-7	TRBJ2-1	-	TRBD2	16	TGTGCCAGCAGCTTACTAGCGGGGGGGATGGACAATGAGCAGTTCTTC	CASSLLAGGMDNEQFF
TRBV25-1	TRBJ2-1	-	TRBD2	14	TGTGCCAGCAGTCAGAGCGGGGGGGCCAATGAGCAGTTCTTC	CASSQSGGANEQFF
TRBV20-1	TRBJ1-1	once	-	11	TGCAGTGCTCTAAAGTCCACTGAAGCTTTCTTT	CSALKSTEAFF